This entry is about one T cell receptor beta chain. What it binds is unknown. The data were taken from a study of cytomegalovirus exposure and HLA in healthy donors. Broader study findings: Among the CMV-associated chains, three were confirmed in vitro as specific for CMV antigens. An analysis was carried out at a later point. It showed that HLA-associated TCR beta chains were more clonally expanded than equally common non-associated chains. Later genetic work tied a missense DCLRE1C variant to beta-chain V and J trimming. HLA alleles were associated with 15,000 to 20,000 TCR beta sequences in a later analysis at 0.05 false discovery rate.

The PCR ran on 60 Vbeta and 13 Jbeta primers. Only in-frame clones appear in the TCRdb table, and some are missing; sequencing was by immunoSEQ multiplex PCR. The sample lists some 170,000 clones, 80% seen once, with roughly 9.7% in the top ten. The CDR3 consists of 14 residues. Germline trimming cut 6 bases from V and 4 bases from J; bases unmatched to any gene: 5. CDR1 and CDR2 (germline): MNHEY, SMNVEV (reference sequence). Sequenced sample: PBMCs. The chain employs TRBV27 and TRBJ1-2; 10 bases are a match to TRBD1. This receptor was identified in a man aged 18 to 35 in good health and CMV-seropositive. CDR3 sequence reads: CASRRGQGSYGYTF. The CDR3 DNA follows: TGTGCCAGCAGAAGGGGACAGGGGAGCTATGGCTACACCTTC.